Here is one TCR beta chain with its context. Its target is not known. The sample is drawn from a study of blood T cells in healthy people across ages. The authors isolated at least 6 million PBMCs per sample. For the second PCR, which ran for 7 to 11 cycles, a sample-barcoded 5' primer and a J-beta primer mix were used. With 12 random nucleotides, a template-switch adaptor tagged each individual cDNA molecule. MiXCR, run by TCRdb on the 5' RACE reads, gives a single entry per CDR3 protein. The profile shows fewer than 900,000 distinct CDR3 sequences, approximately 35% of them singletons. Study-wide results and caveats: The recorded TCR beta diversity per million T cells decreased in a roughly linear manner with age.

V was cut by 5 bases and J by 0 bases, with 7 bases left in between. CDR3 size: 14 residues. The sample consisted of blood. The chain uses TRBV12-3 or TRBV12-4 and TRBJ1-4; D remains ambiguous. The clonotype comes from a man between 18 and 29 years old in good health. The CDR3 loop is CASSPPTTNEKLFF. The CDR3 DNA is TGTGCCAGCAGTCCTCCCACAACTAATGAAAAACTGTTTTTT.